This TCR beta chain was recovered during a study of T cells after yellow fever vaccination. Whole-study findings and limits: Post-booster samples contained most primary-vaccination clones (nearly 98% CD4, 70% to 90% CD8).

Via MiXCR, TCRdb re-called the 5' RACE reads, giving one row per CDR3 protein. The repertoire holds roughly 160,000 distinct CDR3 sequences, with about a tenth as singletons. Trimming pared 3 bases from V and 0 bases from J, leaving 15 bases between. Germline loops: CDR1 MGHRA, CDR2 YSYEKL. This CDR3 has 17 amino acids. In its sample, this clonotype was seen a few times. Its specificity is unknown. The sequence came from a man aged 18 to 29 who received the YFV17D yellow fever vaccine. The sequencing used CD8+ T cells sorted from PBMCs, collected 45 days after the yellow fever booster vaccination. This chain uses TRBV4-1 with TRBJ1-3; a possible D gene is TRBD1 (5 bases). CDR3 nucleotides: TGCGCCAGCAGCCACCTGGGGGGGGGGAGCTCTGGAAACACCATATATTTT. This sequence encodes CASSHLGGGSSGNTIYF.